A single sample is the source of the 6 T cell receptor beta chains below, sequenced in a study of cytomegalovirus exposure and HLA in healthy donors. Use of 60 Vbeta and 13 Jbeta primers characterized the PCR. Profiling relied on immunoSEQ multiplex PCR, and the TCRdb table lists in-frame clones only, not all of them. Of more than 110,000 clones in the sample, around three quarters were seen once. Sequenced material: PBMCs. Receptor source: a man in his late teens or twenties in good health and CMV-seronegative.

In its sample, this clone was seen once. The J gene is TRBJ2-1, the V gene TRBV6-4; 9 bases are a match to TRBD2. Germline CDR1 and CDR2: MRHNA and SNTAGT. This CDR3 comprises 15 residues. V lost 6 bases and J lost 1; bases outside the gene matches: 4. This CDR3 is CASRISGGSYNEQFF. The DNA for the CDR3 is TGTGCCAGCAGGATTAGCGGGGGTTCCTACAATGAGCAGTTCTTC.

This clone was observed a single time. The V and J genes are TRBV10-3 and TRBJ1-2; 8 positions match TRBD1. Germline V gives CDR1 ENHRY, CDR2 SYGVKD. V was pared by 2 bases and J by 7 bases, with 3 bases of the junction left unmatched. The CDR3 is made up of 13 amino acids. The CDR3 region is CAISETGGSGYTF. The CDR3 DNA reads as TGTGCCATCAGTGAGACAGGGGGTAGTGGCTACACCTTC.

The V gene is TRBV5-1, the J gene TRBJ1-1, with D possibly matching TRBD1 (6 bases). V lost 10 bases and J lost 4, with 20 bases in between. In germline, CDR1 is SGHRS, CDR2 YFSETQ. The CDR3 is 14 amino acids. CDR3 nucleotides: TGCGCCCTCCCTAAGGGGACCAGGGGCACTGAAGCTTTCTTT. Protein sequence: CALPKGTRGTEAFF.

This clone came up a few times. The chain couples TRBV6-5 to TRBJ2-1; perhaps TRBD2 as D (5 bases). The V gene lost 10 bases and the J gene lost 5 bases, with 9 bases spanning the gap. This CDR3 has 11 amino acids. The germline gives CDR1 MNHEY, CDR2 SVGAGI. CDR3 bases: TGTGCCACCGAACTAGACAATGAGCAGTTCTTC. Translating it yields CATELDNEQFF.

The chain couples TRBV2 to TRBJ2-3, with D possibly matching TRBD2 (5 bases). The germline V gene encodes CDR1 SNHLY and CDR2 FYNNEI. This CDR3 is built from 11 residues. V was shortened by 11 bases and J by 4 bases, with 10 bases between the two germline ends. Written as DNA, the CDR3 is TGTGCCCGAGGGCCCCCAGATACGCAGTATTTT. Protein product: CARGPPDTQYF. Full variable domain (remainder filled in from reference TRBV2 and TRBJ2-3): EPEVTQTPSHQVTQMGQEVILRCVPISNHLYFYWYRQILGQKVEFLVSFYNNEISEKSEIFDDQFSVERPDGSNFTLKIRSTKLEDSAMYFCARGPPDTQYFGPGTRLTVL.

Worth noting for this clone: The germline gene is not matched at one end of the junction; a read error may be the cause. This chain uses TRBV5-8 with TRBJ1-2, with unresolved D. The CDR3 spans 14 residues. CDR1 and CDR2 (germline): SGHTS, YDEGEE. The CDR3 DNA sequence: TGTGCCAGCAGCCCCGTTGTAGCAAACTATGGCTACCCCTTC. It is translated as CASSPVVANYGYPF.